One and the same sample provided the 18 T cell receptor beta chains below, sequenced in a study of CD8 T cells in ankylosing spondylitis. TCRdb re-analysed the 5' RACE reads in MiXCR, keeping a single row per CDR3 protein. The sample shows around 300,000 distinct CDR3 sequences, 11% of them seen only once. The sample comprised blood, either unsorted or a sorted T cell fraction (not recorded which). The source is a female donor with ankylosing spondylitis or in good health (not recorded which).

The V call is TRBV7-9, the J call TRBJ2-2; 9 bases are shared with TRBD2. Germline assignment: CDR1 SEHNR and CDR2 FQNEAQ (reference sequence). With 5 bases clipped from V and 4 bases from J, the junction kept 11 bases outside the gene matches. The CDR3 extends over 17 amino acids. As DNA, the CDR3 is TGTGCCAGCAGCCCAGACAGCGGGGGGCTCGGCACCGGGGAGCTGTTTTTT. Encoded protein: CASSPDSGGLGTGELFF.

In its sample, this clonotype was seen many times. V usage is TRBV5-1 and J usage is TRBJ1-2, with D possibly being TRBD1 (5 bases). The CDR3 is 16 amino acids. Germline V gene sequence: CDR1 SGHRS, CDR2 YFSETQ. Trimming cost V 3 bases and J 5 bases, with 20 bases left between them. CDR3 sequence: CASSSSGTSTSYGYTF. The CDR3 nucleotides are TGCGCCAGCAGCTCCTCCGGGACTTCAACTTCTTATGGCTACACCTTC.

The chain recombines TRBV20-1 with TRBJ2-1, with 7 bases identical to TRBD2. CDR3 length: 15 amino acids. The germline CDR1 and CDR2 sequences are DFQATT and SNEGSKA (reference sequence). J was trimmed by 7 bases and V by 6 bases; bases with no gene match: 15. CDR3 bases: TGCAGTGCGACCATACTCGGACACGGGAGGAATGAGCAGTTCTTC. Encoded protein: CSATILGHGRNEQFF.

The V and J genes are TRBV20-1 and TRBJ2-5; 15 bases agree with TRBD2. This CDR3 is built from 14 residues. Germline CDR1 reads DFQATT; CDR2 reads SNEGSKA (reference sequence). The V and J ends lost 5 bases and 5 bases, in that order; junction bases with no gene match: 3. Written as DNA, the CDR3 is TGCAGTGCTGGCGGGACTAGCGGGGGGGAGACCCAGTACTTC. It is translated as CSAGGTSGGETQYF.

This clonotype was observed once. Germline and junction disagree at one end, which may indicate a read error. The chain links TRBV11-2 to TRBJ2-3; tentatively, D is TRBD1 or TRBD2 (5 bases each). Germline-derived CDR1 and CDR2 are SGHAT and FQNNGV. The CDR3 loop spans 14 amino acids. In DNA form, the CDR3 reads TGTGCCAGCAGCTTAGATGGGGGATTAGATGCGCAGTATTTT. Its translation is CASSLDGGLDAQYF.

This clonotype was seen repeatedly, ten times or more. Here the CDR3 reads CATSRSTGEYEQYF. DNA of the CDR3: TGTGCCACCAGCAGATCGACAGGGGAATACGAGCAGTACTTC. V is TRBV15 and J is TRBJ2-7; TRBD1 matches 8 bases. V gave up 2 bases and J gave up 4 bases; unmatched junction bases: 4. The CDR3 extends over 14 amino acids. Germline CDR1 and CDR2: LNHNV and YYDKDF (reference sequence).

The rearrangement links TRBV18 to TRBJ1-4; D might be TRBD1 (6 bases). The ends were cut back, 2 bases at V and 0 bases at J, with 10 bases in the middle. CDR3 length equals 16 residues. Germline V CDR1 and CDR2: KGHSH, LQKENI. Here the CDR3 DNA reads TGTGCCAGCTCACCAGGGGGCTATTCAACTAATGAAAAACTGTTTTTT. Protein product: CASSPGGYSTNEKLFF.

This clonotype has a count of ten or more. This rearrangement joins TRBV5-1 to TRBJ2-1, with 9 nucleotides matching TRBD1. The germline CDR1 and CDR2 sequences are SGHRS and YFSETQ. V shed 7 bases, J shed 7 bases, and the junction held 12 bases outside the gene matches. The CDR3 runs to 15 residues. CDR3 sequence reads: CASGPGTGITNEQFF. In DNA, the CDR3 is TGCGCCAGCGGACCCGGGACAGGGATCACAAATGAGCAGTTCTTC.

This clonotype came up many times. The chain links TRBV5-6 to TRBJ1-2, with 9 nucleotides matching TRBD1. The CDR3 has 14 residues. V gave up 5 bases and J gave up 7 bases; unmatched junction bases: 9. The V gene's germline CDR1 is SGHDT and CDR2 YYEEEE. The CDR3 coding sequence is TGTGCCAGCAGTTCTACAGGGGGCGCCGGTGGCTACACCTTC. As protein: CASSSTGGAGGYTF.

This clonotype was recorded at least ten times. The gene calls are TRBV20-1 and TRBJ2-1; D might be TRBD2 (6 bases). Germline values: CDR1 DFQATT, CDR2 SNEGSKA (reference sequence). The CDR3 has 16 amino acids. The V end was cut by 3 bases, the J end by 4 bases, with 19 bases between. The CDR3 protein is CSASLSAGYSYNEQFF. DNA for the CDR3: TGCAGTGCTAGCCTCTCGGCGGGATACTCGTACAATGAGCAGTTCTTC.

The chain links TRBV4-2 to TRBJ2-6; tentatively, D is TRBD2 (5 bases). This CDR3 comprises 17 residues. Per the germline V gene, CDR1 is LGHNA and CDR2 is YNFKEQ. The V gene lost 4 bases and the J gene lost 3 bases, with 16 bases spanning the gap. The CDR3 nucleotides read TGTGCCAGCAGCCCTGGGCAGAGCGGATTTGGGGCCAACGTCCTGACTTTC. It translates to CASSPGQSGFGANVLTF.

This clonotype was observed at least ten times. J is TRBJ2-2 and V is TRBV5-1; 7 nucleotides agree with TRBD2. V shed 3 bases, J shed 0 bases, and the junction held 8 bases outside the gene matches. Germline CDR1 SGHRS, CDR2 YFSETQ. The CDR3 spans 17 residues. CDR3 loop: CASSSMEGRANTGELFF. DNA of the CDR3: TGCGCCAGCAGCTCGATGGAGGGGAGGGCGAACACCGGGGAGCTGTTTTTT.

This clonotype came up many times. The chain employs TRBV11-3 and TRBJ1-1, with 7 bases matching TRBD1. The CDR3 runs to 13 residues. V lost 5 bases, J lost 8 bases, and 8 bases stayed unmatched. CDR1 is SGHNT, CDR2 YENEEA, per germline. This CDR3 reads CASSNRRTGEAFF. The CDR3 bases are TGTGCCAGCAGCAACCGTCGGACAGGAGAAGCTTTCTTT.

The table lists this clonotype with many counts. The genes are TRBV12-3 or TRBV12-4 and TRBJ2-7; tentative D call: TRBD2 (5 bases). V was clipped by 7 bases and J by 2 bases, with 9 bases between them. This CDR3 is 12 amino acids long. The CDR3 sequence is CASMDSAYEQYF. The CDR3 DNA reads TGTGCCAGCATGGACTCCGCCTACGAGCAGTACTTC.

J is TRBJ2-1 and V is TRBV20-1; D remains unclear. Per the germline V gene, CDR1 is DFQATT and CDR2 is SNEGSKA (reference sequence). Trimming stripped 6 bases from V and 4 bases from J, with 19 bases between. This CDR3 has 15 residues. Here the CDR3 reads CSAASRLQAYNEQFF. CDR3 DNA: TGCAGTGCCGCGAGCAGACTCCAGGCTTACAATGAGCAGTTCTTC.

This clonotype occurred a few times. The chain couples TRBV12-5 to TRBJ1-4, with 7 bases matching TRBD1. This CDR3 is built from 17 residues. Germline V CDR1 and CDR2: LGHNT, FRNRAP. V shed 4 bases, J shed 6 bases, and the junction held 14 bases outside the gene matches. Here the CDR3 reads CASGSPLPQGRHEKLFF. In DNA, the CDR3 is TGTGCTAGTGGTTCACCCCTTCCACAGGGGCGCCATGAAAAACTGTTTTTT.

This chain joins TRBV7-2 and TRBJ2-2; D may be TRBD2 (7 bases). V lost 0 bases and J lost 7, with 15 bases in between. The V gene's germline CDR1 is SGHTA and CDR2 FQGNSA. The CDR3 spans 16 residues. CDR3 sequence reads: CASSLARGGVLGELFF. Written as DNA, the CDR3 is TGTGCCAGCAGCTTAGCGAGGGGGGGCGTACTCGGGGAGCTGTTTTTT.

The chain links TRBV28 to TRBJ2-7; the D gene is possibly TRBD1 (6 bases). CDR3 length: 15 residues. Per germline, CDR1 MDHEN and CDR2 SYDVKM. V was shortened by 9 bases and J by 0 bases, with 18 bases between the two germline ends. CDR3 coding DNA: TGTGCCAGTGCTCAAGGGGGTCAGAGCTCCTACGAGCAGTACTTC. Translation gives CASAQGGQSSYEQYF.